Below, 29 T cell receptor beta chains from the same sample are listed, as sequenced in a study of human T cells and chemical hapten exposure. Each CDR3 protein is one row after TCRdb ran MiXCR on the RACE reads. The data contain a few hundred thousand distinct CDR3 sequences, about 9% of them singletons. Time point: pre-sensitization, week 0. As for treatment: therapeutic diphenylcyclopropenone sensitization with weekly scalp DPC. The input for sequencing was whole blood, taken in connection with sensitization to the hapten diphenylcyclopropenone (DPC). The receptors come from a woman aged 35 to 49 with alopecia areata. Some clones in this sample may be carry-over from other donors' samples.

V is TRBV6-2 or TRBV6-3 and J is TRBJ2-2, with 14 bases lining up with TRBD2. This CDR3 region has 14 residues. The junction had 2 bases not matched to a gene; V was cut back by 8 bases and J by 6 bases. Germline-derived CDR1 and CDR2 are MNHEY and SVGEGT. This CDR3 is CASETSGRAGELFF. Here the CDR3 DNA reads TGTGCCAGCGAGACTAGCGGGAGGGCCGGGGAGCTGTTTTTT.

This sequence joins TRBV6-5 and TRBJ2-7, with D possibly TRBD2 on 6 matching bases. This CDR3 comprises 12 residues. The germline V gene encodes CDR1 MNHEY and CDR2 SVGAGI. The ends were cut back, 6 bases at V and 6 bases at J, with 12 bases in the middle. CDR3 DNA: TGTGCCAGCAGCGATGGGGGGTCCGAGCAGTACTTC. Translation: CASSDGGSEQYF.

This clonotype was seen more than once but under ten times. This sequence joins TRBV7-2 and TRBJ1-1; possible D gene TRBD1, 5 bases. In germline, CDR1 is SGHTA, CDR2 FQGNSA. Between the trimmed V and J ends, which lost 5 bases and 1 base, there was a span of 14 bases. The length of the CDR3 is 15 residues. The CDR3 loop is CASSIEVGQNTEAFF. The CDR3 nucleotides are TGTGCCAGCAGCATCGAGGTCGGACAGAACACTGAAGCTTTCTTT.

This clonotype appeared a few times. The chain uses TRBV7-2 and TRBJ2-2; D might be TRBD1 (5 bases). This CDR3 is built from 14 residues. V shed 7 bases and J shed 6 bases, with 15 bases lying between them. Germline values: CDR1 SGHTA, CDR2 FQGNSA. CDR3 sequence: CASKVGPTAGELFF. The DNA for the CDR3 is TGTGCCAGCAAGGTGGGGCCGACCGCCGGGGAGCTGTTTTTT.

This clonotype was seen more than once but under ten times. The chain joins TRBV10-3 to TRBJ1-2, with a weak D call TRBD1 (5 bases). Germline CDR1 and CDR2: ENHRY and SYGVKD. Trimming cost V 6 bases and J 7 bases, with 18 bases left between them. This CDR3 has 14 amino acids. CDR3 nucleotides: TGTGCCATCAGACCCGGGACTAACGCCACTGGCTACACCTTC. This gives the protein CAIRPGTNATGYTF.

This clonotype was found many times. This chain joins TRBV5-1 and TRBJ1-2, with 11 bases that match TRBD1. Germline V gene data show CDR1 as SGHRS and CDR2 as YFSETQ. CDR3 length: 15 residues. V lost 0 bases to trimming and J lost 7 bases; unmatched junction nucleotides: 5. The CDR3 region is CASSLAGQGASGYTF. The DNA for the CDR3 is TGCGCCAGCAGCTTGGCCGGACAGGGGGCATCTGGCTACACCTTC.

The chain couples TRBV12-3 or TRBV12-4 to TRBJ2-1, with 8 positions matching TRBD2. This CDR3 comprises 12 residues. J was trimmed by 13 bases and V by 2 bases; bases with no gene match: 4. CDR3 bases: TGTGCCAGCAGTTTAATGGCGGGAGGTCAGTTCTTC. It is translated as CASSLMAGGQFF.

There are a few counts of this clonotype. The chain joins TRBV27 to TRBJ2-7; 9 nucleotides match TRBD2. The V and J ends lost 2 bases and 3 bases, in that order; junction bases with no gene match: 5. Per germline, CDR1 MNHEY and CDR2 SMNVEV (reference sequence). CDR3 length equals 15 residues. The CDR3 coding sequence is TGTGCCAGCAGTTTAACGGTTAGCGGGAGCTACGAGCAGTACTTC. Translating gives CASSLTVSGSYEQYF.

This clonotype was counted only a few times. The genes are TRBV18 and TRBJ1-3; D uncertain. From germline, CDR1 is KGHSH and CDR2 LQKENI. V lost 0 bases and J lost 0, with 6 bases in between. The CDR3 extends over 15 amino acids. CDR3 amino acids: CASSPPPSSGNTIYF. DNA of the CDR3: TGTGCCAGCTCACCACCCCCGAGCTCTGGAAACACCATATATTTT.

This clonotype was seen many times. This chain connects TRBV12-3 or TRBV12-4 to TRBJ2-5; 8 nucleotides align to TRBD1. Trimming at V came to 5 bases and at J to 4 bases, leaving 6 bases not matched to a gene. CDR3 length: 14 residues. CDR3 nucleotide sequence: TGTGCCAGCAGTCCCGGGACAGGCGGAGAGACCCAGTACTTC. Protein product: CASSPGTGGETQYF.

This clonotype has only a few counts. The rearrangement links TRBV11-2 to TRBJ1-1; D is uncertain. The germline CDR1 and CDR2 sequences are SGHAT and FQNNGV. V dropped 1 base and J dropped 3 bases, with 6 bases sitting between them. This CDR3 spans 13 amino acids. The CDR3 DNA reads TGTGCCAGCAGCTTAGGACCGGACACTGAAGCTTTCTTT. It specifies CASSLGPDTEAFF.

V usage is TRBV11-2 and J usage is TRBJ2-5; 7 bases map to TRBD2. V was clipped by 5 bases and J by 3 bases; unmatched bases: 3. CDR1 SGHAT and CDR2 FQNNGV come from the germline V gene. The CDR3 is 13 amino acids. This CDR3 is CASSASGKETQYF. DNA for the CDR3: TGTGCCAGCAGCGCAAGCGGGAAAGAGACCCAGTACTTC.

This clonotype was found once. This may be a read error, as it is one base from a much larger clone. The rearrangement joins TRBV6-2 or TRBV6-3 to TRBJ1-5; 7 bases match TRBD1. This CDR3 has 13 residues. CDR1 is MNHEY, CDR2 SVGEGT, per germline. DNA for the CDR3: TGTGCCAGCAGTTATCGACAGGGCCAGCCCCTGCATTTT. This encodes CASSYRQGQPLHF.

The rearrangement links TRBV28 to TRBJ2-2; D is unclear. Germline CDR1 is MDHEN and CDR2 is SYDVKM. Trimming stripped 5 bases from V and 4 bases from J, with 11 bases between. This CDR3 is 14 amino acids long. The DNA of the CDR3 is TGTGCCAGCAGTCTCTCAGACGTCACCGGGGAGCTGTTTTTT. This translates into CASSLSDVTGELFF.

This clonotype was detected ten times or more. The rearrangement joins TRBV6-5 to TRBJ2-3; D ambiguous. Trimming took 5 bases from V and 6 from J, leaving 9 bases between them. Germline values: CDR1 MNHEY, CDR2 SVGAGI. CDR3 size: 12 residues. Written as DNA, the CDR3 is TGTGCCAGCAGTCCCAGTGCGGATACGCAGTATTTT. As protein: CASSPSADTQYF.

This clonotype has more than one count but fewer than ten. V is TRBV5-1 and J is TRBJ1-1, with D unclear. The CDR3 extends over 15 amino acids. The germline V and J ends were trimmed by 0 bases and 4 bases, with 13 bases remaining between them. Per germline, CDR1 SGHRS and CDR2 YFSETQ. This CDR3 reads CASSLDPGVATEAFF. CDR3 DNA: TGCGCCAGCAGCTTGGATCCGGGAGTTGCCACTGAAGCTTTCTTT.

The chain employs TRBV5-1 and TRBJ2-1, with a possible D match to TRBD2 (5 bases). From germline, CDR1 is SGHRS and CDR2 YFSETQ. The CDR3 sequence is 12 residues long. The ends were cut back, 3 bases at V and 9 bases at J, with 10 bases in the middle. CDR3: CASSSPGSEQFF. The CDR3 coding sequence is TGCGCCAGCAGCTCGCCTGGGAGTGAGCAGTTCTTC.

This clonotype appeared a few times. J is TRBJ1-5 and V is TRBV7-2; tentative D call: TRBD1 (6 bases). This CDR3 spans 15 amino acids. Germline values: CDR1 SGHTA, CDR2 FQGNSA. Trimming stripped 1 base from V and 3 bases from J, with 10 bases between. In DNA, the CDR3 is TGTGCCAGCAGCTTAGGAGGACAGACCAATCAGCCCCAGCATTTT. Protein: CASSLGGQTNQPQHF.

The rearrangement links TRBV6-2 or TRBV6-3 to TRBJ2-7; the D is unclear. Germline V lookup: CDR1 MNHEY, CDR2 SVGEGT. The CDR3 contains 15 residues. Between the trimmed V and J ends, which lost 3 bases and 0 bases, there was a span of 12 bases. Here the CDR3 DNA reads TGTGCCAGCAGTTATTCGCAGCCCAGCTCCTACGAGCAGTACTTC. This translates into CASSYSQPSSYEQYF.

The rearrangement joins TRBV6-6 to TRBJ2-1; TRBD2 matches 15 bases. The V segment lost 7 bases and the J segment 8 bases; nucleotides outside the gene matches: 9. The CDR3 has 16 amino acids. Germline CDR1 is MNHNY and CDR2 is SVGAGI (reference sequence). CDR3 protein: CASTRTGLAGGDEQFF. CDR3 bases: TGTGCCAGCACCCGAACGGGACTAGCGGGAGGTGATGAGCAGTTCTTC.

The V gene is TRBV28, the J gene TRBJ1-5; TRBD1 agrees at 9 bases. This CDR3 spans 14 amino acids. Losses at the gene ends were 10 bases for V and 4 bases for J; bases not matched to a gene: 8. Germline V lookup: CDR1 MDHEN, CDR2 SYDVKM. The CDR3 reads CATAPGQGNQPQHF. The DNA for the CDR3 is TGTGCCACCGCGCCGGGACAGGGTAATCAGCCCCAGCATTTT.

The genes are TRBV4-1 and TRBJ2-7; D remains ambiguous. Germline V gene data show CDR1 as MGHRA and CDR2 as YSYEKL. Trimming took off 0 bases at V and 2 bases at J, with 8 bases between the two ends. The CDR3 loop spans 14 amino acids. CDR3 residues: CASSQEYFAYEQYF. As DNA, the CDR3 is TGCGCCAGCAGCCAAGAGTATTTCGCCTACGAGCAGTACTTC.

To note about this clonotype: Relative to the germline gene, one junction end is altered; a read error may explain this. The chain recombines TRBV10-3 with TRBJ1-2, with 9 bases matching TRBD1. Looked up from germline, CDR1 is ENHRY and CDR2 is SYGVKD. The CDR3 sequence is 14 residues long. In DNA, the CDR3 is TGTGCCATCAGTGCACAGGGGGCTAACTATGTCTACACCTTC. It encodes CAISAQGANYVYTF.

This clonotype was observed many times. The rearrangement joins TRBV7-9 to TRBJ1-1, with no clear D. In germline, CDR1 is SEHNR, CDR2 FQNEAQ (reference sequence). Trimming shortened V by 1 base and J by 4 bases, and 10 bases separated the two germline ends. The CDR3 extends over 14 amino acids. The CDR3 nucleotides are TGTGCCAGCAGCTTAGGGCAGGAAGGCACTGAAGCTTTCTTT. It codes for CASSLGQEGTEAFF.

This clonotype showed up many times. The chain couples TRBV6-6 to TRBJ2-5, with TRBD1 identical over 7 bases. CDR3 length: 14 residues. The V segment lost 7 bases and the J segment 5 bases; nucleotides outside the gene matches: 10. Germline V CDR1 and CDR2: MNHNY, SVGAGI (reference sequence). The CDR3 DNA follows: TGTGCCAGCACCAGCCGAGGGGGCGGGGAGACCCAGTACTTC. Encoded protein: CASTSRGGGETQYF.

This clonotype was counted ten times or more. The chain employs TRBV28 and TRBJ2-3; 14 nucleotides agree with TRBD2. Unmatched junction bases numbered 6, after V lost 2 bases and J lost 5 bases. CDR1 and CDR2 from the germline V gene are MDHEN and SYDVKM. The CDR3 spans 17 residues. The DNA of the CDR3 is TGTGCCAGCAGTTTACTACGACTAGCGGGAGGGGGAGATACGCAGTATTTT. Translated: CASSLLRLAGGGDTQYF.

This chain connects TRBV6-2 or TRBV6-3 to TRBJ2-7; TRBD1 agrees at 8 bases. J gave up 2 bases and V 5 bases, and 5 bases lay outside the gene matches. Germline V gives CDR1 MNHEY, CDR2 SVGEGT. This CDR3 comprises 14 residues. CDR3 sequence: CASSQGATTYEQYF. CDR3 bases: TGTGCCAGCAGTCAGGGGGCCACAACCTACGAGCAGTACTTC.

This clonotype was seen a handful of times. The chain links TRBV2 to TRBJ2-3; 10 positions match TRBD1. Trimming removed 6 bases from V and 6 bases from J; junction bases left unmatched: 12. The CDR3 is made up of 16 amino acids. Germline V gene sequence: CDR1 SNHLY, CDR2 FYNNEI. The CDR3 region has the DNA TGTGCCAGCAGCGGCGATCGGACAGGGGGGAGGGATACGCAGTATTTT. Translated: CASSGDRTGGRDTQYF.

This chain links TRBV2 with TRBJ2-7, with D tentatively TRBD2 (6 bases). The V and J ends lost 3 bases and 1 base respectively, with 13 bases between them. CDR3 length: 15 residues. Germline-derived CDR1 and CDR2 are SNHLY and FYNNEI. The CDR3 DNA follows: TGTGCCAGCAGTGAGAGAGCGAGCGGGTCCTACGAGCAGTACTTC. Its translation is CASSERASGSYEQYF.